A selection of T cell receptor beta chains follows, all from one sample in a study of response to subunit inactivated influenza vaccine. Via MiXCR, TCRdb re-called the RT-PCR reads, giving one row per CDR3 protein. The sample records about 700,000 distinct CDR3 sequences, roughly 14% being singletons. Sample: PBMCs from blood, taken 14 to 15 days before vaccination. The origin of the receptors is a man aged 50-59 years who received an inactivated influenza vaccine. Each CDR3 is given with its conserved first and last residue.

v_call	j_call	cdr3_aa
TRBV10-3	TRBJ1-6	CAISERQGNNSPLHF
TRBV2	TRBJ2-7	CATAPRGGYYEQYF
TRBV28	TRBJ2-5	CASSQPRTGPGGTQYF
TRBV7-9	TRBJ2-1	CASSLTGSYNEQFF
TRBV7-8	TRBJ1-5	CASSGRTAKGVMGNQPQHF
TRBV29-1	TRBJ2-1	CSVGPNEQFF
TRBV20-1	TRBJ1-5	CSARAGYQPQHF
TRBV28	TRBJ2-5	CASTSTGLHRETQYF
TRBV10-3	TRBJ2-5	CAISDGVVGQETQYF
TRBV7-8	TRBJ2-1	CASSPGTGQYNEQFF
TRBV29-1	TRBJ2-7	CSVGQGKVYEQYF
TRBV20-1	TRBJ2-3	CSASNGGTITDTQYF
TRBV6-1	TRBJ2-2	CASSEEFWGPNTGELFF
TRBV9	TRBJ2-1	CASSNALAGGQDEQFF
TRBV27	TRBJ2-3	CASSLQITRTDTQYF
TRBV20-1	TRBJ2-3	CSAKTGGMDTQYF
TRBV4-1	TRBJ1-2	CASSHNRDYGYTF
TRBV6-4	TRBJ2-2	CASRASGTANTGELFF
TRBV27	TRBJ2-7	CASNSGDRVHEQYF
TRBV12-3/TRBV12-4	TRBJ2-7	CASSFSAGPYEQYF
TRBV5-1	TRBJ2-3	CASSLQPGSTDTQYF
TRBV15	TRBJ2-1	CATSRESGTYNEQFF
TRBV7-2	TRBJ1-2	CASRIQGAPGIYGYTF